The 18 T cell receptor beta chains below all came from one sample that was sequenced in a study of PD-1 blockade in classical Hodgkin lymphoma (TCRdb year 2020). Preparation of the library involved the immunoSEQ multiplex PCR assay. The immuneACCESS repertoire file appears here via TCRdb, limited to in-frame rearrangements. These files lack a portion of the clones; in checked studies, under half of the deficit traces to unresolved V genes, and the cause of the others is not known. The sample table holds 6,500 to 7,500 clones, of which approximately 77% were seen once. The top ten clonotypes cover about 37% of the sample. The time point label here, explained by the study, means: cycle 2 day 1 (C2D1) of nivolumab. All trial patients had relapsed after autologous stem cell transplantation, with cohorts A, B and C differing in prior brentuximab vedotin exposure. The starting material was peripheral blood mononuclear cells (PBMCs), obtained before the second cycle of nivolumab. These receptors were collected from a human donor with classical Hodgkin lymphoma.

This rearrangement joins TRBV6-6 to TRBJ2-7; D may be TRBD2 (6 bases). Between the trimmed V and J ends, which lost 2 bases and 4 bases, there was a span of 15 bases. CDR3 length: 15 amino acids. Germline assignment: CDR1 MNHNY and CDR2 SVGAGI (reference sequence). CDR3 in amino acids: CASSYGRQEAYEQYF. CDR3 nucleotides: TGTGCCAGCAGTTACGGGAGGCAGGAAGCTTACGAGCAGTACTTC.

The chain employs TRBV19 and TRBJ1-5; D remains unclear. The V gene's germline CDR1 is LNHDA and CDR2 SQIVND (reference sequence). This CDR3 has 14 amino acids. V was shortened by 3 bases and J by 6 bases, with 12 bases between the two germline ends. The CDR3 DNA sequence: TGTGCCAGTAGTATTCTCGGATGGGGTCAGCCCCAGCATTTT. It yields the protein CASSILGWGQPQHF.

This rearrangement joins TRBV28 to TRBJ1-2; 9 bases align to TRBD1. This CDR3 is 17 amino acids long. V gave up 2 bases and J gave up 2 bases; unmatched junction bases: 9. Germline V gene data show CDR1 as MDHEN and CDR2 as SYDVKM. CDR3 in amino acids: CASSLPRDRVLNYGYTF. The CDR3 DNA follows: TGTGCCAGCAGTTTACCCCGGGACAGGGTATTGAACTATGGCTACACCTTC.

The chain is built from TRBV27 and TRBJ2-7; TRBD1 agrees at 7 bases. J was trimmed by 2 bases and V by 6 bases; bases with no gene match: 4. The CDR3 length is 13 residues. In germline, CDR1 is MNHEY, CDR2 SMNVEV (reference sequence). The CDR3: CASSRDSTYEQYF. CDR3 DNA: TGTGCCAGCAGCCGGGACAGTACCTACGAGCAGTACTTC.

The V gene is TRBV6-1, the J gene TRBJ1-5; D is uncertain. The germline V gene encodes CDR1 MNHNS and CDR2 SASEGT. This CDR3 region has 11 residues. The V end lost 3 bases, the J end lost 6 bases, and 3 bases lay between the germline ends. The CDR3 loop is CASSESQPQHF. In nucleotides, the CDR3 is TGTGCCAGCAGTGAGTCTCAGCCCCAGCATTTT.

As DNA, the CDR3 is TGTGCCAGCAGCTTGGAGCCCTACGAGCAGTACTTC. Its protein is CASSLEPYEQYF. This chain connects TRBV5-6 to TRBJ2-7; D is unresolved. Trimming took 0 bases from V and 2 from J, leaving 3 bases between them. The CDR3 loop spans 12 amino acids. Per germline, CDR1 SGHDT and CDR2 YYEEEE.

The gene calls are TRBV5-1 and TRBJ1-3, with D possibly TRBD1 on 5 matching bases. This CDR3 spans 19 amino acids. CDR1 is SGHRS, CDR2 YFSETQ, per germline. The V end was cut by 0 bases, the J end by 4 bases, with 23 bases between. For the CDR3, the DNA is TGCGCCAGCAGCTTGGCCCCCGCAGGTGTACAGGATACAGGAAACACCATATATTTT. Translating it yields CASSLAPAGVQDTGNTIYF.

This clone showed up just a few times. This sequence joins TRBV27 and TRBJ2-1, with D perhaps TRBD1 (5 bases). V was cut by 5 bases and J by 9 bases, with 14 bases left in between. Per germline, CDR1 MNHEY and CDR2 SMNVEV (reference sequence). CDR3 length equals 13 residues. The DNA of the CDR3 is TGTGCCAGCAGTCCCGGGTCAGGGTCTGAGCAGTTCTTC. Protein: CASSPGSGSEQFF.

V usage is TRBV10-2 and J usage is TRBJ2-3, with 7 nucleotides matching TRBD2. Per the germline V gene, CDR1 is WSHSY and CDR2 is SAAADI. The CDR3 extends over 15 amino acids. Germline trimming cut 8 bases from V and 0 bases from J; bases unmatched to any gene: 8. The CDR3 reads CASGDSGSSTDTQYF. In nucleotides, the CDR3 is TGCGCCAGCGGAGATAGCGGGTCCAGCACAGATACGCAGTATTTT.

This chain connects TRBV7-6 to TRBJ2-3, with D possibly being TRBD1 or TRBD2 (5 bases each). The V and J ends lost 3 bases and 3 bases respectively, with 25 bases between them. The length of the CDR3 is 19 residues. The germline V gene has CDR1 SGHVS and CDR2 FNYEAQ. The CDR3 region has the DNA TGTGCCAGCAGCTTCCCCCTCTTTGTCGGCAGGGAGCAGACAGATACGCAGTATTTT. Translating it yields CASSFPLFVGREQTDTQYF.

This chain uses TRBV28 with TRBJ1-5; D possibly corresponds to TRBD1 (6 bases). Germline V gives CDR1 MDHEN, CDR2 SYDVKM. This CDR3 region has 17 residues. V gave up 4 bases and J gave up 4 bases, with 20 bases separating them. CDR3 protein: CASSYSGAAPQNQPQHF. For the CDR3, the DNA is TGTGCCAGCAGTTACTCAGGGGCGGCCCCACAAAATCAGCCCCAGCATTTT.

The CDR3 loop is CASRLAPGASQPQHF. The CDR3 DNA sequence: TGTGCCAGCAGACTAGCGCCGGGGGCGTCTCAGCCCCAGCATTTT. This rearrangement joins TRBV27 to TRBJ1-5; TRBD1 is a possible D gene (6 bases). V was clipped by 6 bases and J by 6 bases, with 18 bases between them. Germline CDR1 reads MNHEY; CDR2 reads SMNVEV (reference sequence). The CDR3 sequence is 15 residues long.

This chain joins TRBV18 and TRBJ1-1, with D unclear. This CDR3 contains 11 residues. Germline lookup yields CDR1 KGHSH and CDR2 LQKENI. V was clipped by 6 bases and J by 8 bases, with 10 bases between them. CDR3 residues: CASSETGEAFF. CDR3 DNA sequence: TGTGCCAGCTCCGAAACGGGAGAAGCTTTCTTT. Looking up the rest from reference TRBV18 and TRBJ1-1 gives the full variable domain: NAGVMQNPRHLVRRRGQEARLRCSPMKGHSHVYWYRQLPEEGLKFMVYLQKENIIDESGMPKERFSAEFPKEGPSILRIQQVVRGDSAAYFCASSETGEAFFGQGTRLTVV.

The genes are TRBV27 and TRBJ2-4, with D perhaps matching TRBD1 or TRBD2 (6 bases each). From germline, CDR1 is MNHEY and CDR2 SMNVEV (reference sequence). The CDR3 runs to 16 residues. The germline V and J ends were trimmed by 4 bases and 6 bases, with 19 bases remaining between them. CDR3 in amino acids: CASSSLRGPTLNIQYF. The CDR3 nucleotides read TGTGCCAGCAGTTCCCTACGGGGGCCCACTCTAAACATTCAGTACTTC.

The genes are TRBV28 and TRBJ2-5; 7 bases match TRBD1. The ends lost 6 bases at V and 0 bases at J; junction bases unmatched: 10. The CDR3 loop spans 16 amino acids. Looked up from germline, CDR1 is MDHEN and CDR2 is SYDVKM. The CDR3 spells CASSDLDGQDQETQYF. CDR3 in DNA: TGTGCCAGCAGCGATCTGGATGGACAGGACCAAGAGACCCAGTACTTC.

CDR3: CASSGWTGRTEAFF. DNA of the CDR3: TGTGCCAGCAGTGGATGGACAGGCAGGACTGAAGCTTTCTTT. The chain has TRBV25-1 and TRBJ1-1; 7 bases map to TRBD1. With 4 bases clipped from V and 5 bases from J, the junction kept 7 bases outside the gene matches. The CDR3 runs 14 residues. The germline gives CDR1 MGHDK, CDR2 SYGVNS.

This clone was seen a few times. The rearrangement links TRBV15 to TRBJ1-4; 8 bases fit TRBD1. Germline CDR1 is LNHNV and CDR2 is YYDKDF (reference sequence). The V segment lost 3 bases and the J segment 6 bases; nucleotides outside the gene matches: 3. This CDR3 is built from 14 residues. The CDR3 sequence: CATSRDRADEKLFF. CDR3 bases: TGTGCCACCAGCAGGGACAGGGCGGATGAAAAACTGTTTTTT.

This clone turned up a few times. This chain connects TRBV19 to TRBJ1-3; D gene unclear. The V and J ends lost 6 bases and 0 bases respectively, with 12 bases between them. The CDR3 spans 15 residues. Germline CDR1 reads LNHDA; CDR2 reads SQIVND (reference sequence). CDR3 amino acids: CASRSEDNSGNTIYF. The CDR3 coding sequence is TGTGCCAGTAGATCCGAAGATAACTCTGGAAACACCATATATTTT.